This T cell receptor (beta chain) was sequenced in a study of control samples from healthy donors and cancer patients. Germline V CDR1 and CDR2: SGDLS, YYNGEE. V lost 1 base and J lost 0, with 12 bases in between. There are 16 residues in the CDR3. Generated by immunoSEQ multiplex PCR, the TCRdb table keeps only in-frame clones and is missing some. The sample has 140,000 to 150,000 clones; around 86% are singletons. Sequenced sample: blood. The chain employs TRBV9 and TRBJ2-3; D not certain. This TCR derives from a man in his thirties or forties in good health. CDR3: CASSVSLGPSTDTQYF. The CDR3 DNA reads as TGTGCCAGCAGCGTAAGTCTAGGTCCGAGCACAGATACGCAGTATTTT.